This T cell receptor (beta chain) was captured in a study of monozygotic twins with inflammatory bowel disease. Study-level findings and limits: Support was absent for any single strong signal or clonotype linked to IBD.

CDR3 length: 16 residues. Template switching appended UMIs that held a 6-nucleotide sample barcode. No DNA is given; TCRdb re-called the 5' RACE reads and lists each CDR3 protein once. The sample includes 200,000 to 250,000 distinct CDR3 sequences. As concerns this clonotype: Its antigen is not identified.

Sequencing was done on a sample of blood. This chain joins TRBV12-3 or TRBV12-4 and TRBJ2-2; absent DNA, TCRdb's TRBD1 call cannot be checked. This sequence originates from a human donor with ulcerative colitis or Crohn's disease, or a healthy co-twin of an affected twin (not recorded which). The CDR3 loop is CASSFHRGQYTGELFF.